These 10 T cell receptor delta chains share one sample of origin, sequenced in a study of DNA immune sequencing with unique molecular identifiers. Genomic DNA underwent 32-plex PCR targeting all 8 TRDV and 4 TRDJ genes. Adapter PCR followed about 3 barcoding PCR cycles that attached a 12-nucleotide UMI. TCRdb reapplied CATT to the multiplex PCR reads. The sample has approximately 1,900 delta-chain clones; roughly 6% are singletons. The sequenced material came from gamma-delta T cells from buffy coat blood. All receptors derive from a human donor in good health.

This clone was picked up a small number of times. This likely came from a read error, as a far larger clone is one base away. In the same sample, other DNA sequences code for this CDR3. The rearrangement joins TRDV2 to TRDJ1; D call uncertain. In germline, CDR1 is GEAIGNYY, CDR2 EKD. The CDR3 covers 15 residues. DNA for the CDR3: TGTGCCTGTGACTCCCTCACGGGGCGAACCGATAAGCTCATCTTT. Its translation: CACDSLTGRTDKLIF.

To note about this clone: A read error likely explains this, since a far larger clone differs by one base. The same CDR3 can be traced to other DNA sequences in this sample. The rearrangement joins TRDV2 to TRDJ3; 8 positions agree with TRDD3. CDR3 length: 19 residues. Germline loops: CDR1 GEAIGNYY, CDR2 EKD. DNA of the CDR3: TGTGCCTGTGACACCGTTGGGGATACTGACTCCTGGGACACCCGTCAGATGTTTTTC. It codes for CACDTVGDTDSWDTRQMFF.

Relative to its sample, this clone is large. Other DNA sequences in the sample encode the same CDR3. V usage is TRDV2 and J usage is TRDJ1, with 10 bases matching TRDD3. Looked up from germline, CDR1 is GEAIGNYY and CDR2 is EKD. This CDR3 is 20 amino acids long. Trimming cost V 0 bases and J 7 bases; bases outside gene matches: 22. CDR3 sequence reads: CACDTVSTDWGMKGDGKLIF. DNA of the CDR3: TGTGCCTGTGACACCGTTTCCACAGACTGGGGGATGAAGGGGGACGGTAAACTCATCTTT.

The sample holds a few counts of this clone. The protein TCRdb lists belongs to a much larger clone and differs from this DNA's translation at residue 16, which points to a read error; the protein shown is made from the DNA. V is TRDV2 and J is TRDJ1; 7 bases are shared with TRDD3. The CDR3 spans 18 residues. Germline V gives CDR1 GEAIGNYY, CDR2 EKD. CDR3 bases: TGTGCCTGTGACCCGGTACTGGGGACTCTTCCCTACACCGATAAATTCATCTTT. As protein: CACDPVLGTLPYTDKFIF.

This clone was found a few times. One base separates it from a far larger clone, so it is likely a read error. This same CDR3 is encoded by further DNA sequences in the sample. The chain has TRDV2 and TRDJ1, with 9 bases identical to TRDD2. This CDR3 has 19 amino acids. Per the germline V gene, CDR1 is GEAIGNYY and CDR2 is EKD. The CDR3 protein is CACESLPTESGITTDKLIF. The CDR3 DNA is TGTGCTTGTGAAAGCCTTCCTACGGAGAGTGGGATAACCACCGATAAACTCATCTTT.

Note on this clone: One base separates it from a far larger clone, so it is likely a read error. Other nucleotide sequences from this sample produce the same CDR3. V and J are TRDV2 and TRDJ1, with 10 bases matching TRDD3. This CDR3 region has 18 residues. CDR1 is GEAIGNYY, CDR2 EKD, per germline. The CDR3 reads CACDTLLGDLDNTDKLIF. The CDR3 DNA reads as TGTGCCTGTGACACTTTACTGGGGGATCTCGACAACACCGATAAACTCATATTT.

This clone was seen more than once but under ten times. A far bigger clonotype differs at one base, so this is likely a read error. This same CDR3 is encoded by further DNA sequences in the sample. The gene calls are TRDV1 and TRDJ1; the match to TRDD2 covers 9 bases. Assignment of the J gene here rests on matching the DNA to germline, because TCRdb gives none. This CDR3 is built from 30 residues. Germline V gives CDR1 TSWWSYY, CDR2 QGS. V gave up 1 base and J gave up 0 bases; unmatched junction bases: 45. The CDR3 reads CALGEQGPSPSYPWKGYWGFTPTYTDKLIF. As DNA, the CDR3 is TGTGCTCTTGGGGAACAAGGGCCCTCGCCTTCCTACCCGTGGAAGGGCTATTGGGGGTTCACGCCCACATACACCGATAAACTCATCTTT.

This clone was counted only a few times. TCRdb records a much larger clone's protein for this DNA, with a difference at residue 5 that likely arises from a read error; the protein given is the translation of the DNA. This chain joins TRDV1 and TRDJ1, with TRDD3 matching over 9 bases. V was clipped by 4 bases and J by 0 bases; unmatched bases: 30. Germline CDR1 reads TSWWSYY; CDR2 reads QGS. This CDR3 has 24 residues. The DNA of the CDR3 is TGTGCTCTTGGGGGGTCCCCCCTTGGCCCTGGGGATACGAGTACCCCTCCGTACACCGATAAACTCATCTTT. It translates to CALGGSPLGPGDTSTPPYTDKLIF.

On this clone: A clone one base away is much larger, so this may be a read error. The rearrangement joins TRDV2 to TRDJ1; 8 nucleotides match TRDD3. The CDR3 consists of 20 residues. Germline-derived CDR1 and CDR2 are GEAIGNYY and EKD. The CDR3 nucleotides read TGTGCCTTTGACACCGTTGGGGCCGGGGGATATCAAGATGGCACCGATAAACTCATCTTT. Translation gives CAFDTVGAGGYQDGTDKLIF.

This clone was seen more than once but under ten times. This is likely an artifact of a read error, given a far larger clone one base away. The chain employs TRDV2 and TRDJ3; 12 bases fit TRDD3. The CDR3 length is 23 residues. In germline, CDR1 is GEAIGNYY, CDR2 EKD. This chain's CDR3 is CACYTPPLGDTPGSSWDTRQMFF. As DNA, the CDR3 is TGTGCCTGTTACACTCCCCCCCTGGGGGATACGCCAGGAAGCTCCTGGGACACCCGACAGATGTTTTTC.